This TCR beta chain was recovered during a study of T cell repertoires in cytomegalovirus infection (dated by TCRdb to between 2018 and 2020). Context from the whole study: Donor HLA type was relevant to the analysis, as public TCR beta signatures indicated carriage of CMV infection together with the matching HLA type.

Broad study findings and their caveats: Carriers of CMV infection plus the relevant HLA type were discriminated by the cumulative frequency of public TCR beta family members in the study cohort and in an independent approximately 360-donor cohort. The ex vivo response was dominated by HLA-C-restricted CMV-specific TCR beta clonotypes, which also provided the single most frequent clonotype in two of eight donors.

The CDR3 runs 17 residues from the cysteine to the phenylalanine. Only the CDR3 portion is preserved as DNA: 51 bases, with reading frame beginning at the first base. Per the germline V gene, SGHAT is the CDR1 and FQNNGV is the CDR2. The junction carries 15 bases between V and J, which are trimmed by 3 bases and 0 bases respectively. Ten or more counts support this clonotype. The antigen this receptor binds is unknown. Base quality data are lacking; no much larger clone is found one base away. Sequencing was performed on an Illumina HiSeq 1500. TCRdb reprocessed the public reads (quality trimming at Q25 with fastp, clone calling with MiXCR) and kept in-frame beta chains. Each CDR3 protein gets just one entry, which takes the most common genes and DNA from the rows behind it. A total of around 170,000 distinct CDR3 sequences appear in this sample, 13% to 15% of them only once. 25% to 30% of the sample goes to the ten largest clones.

This sequence uses TRBV11-2 and TRBJ2-1; the D segment is perhaps TRBD1 or TRBD2, each sharing 5 matched bases. Source material: PBMCs. This clonotype originated in a human donor in good health (CMV status not recorded). Some clones in this sample may be carry-over from other donors' samples. The CDR3 is CASSLRSGTDSYNEQFF. DNA sequence: TGTGCCAGCAGCTTGCGTTCCGGGACGGACTCCTACAATGAGCAGTTCTTC. The CDR3, completed at both ends by the reference TRBV11-2 and TRBJ2-1 genes, gives the full variable domain EAGVAQSPRYKIIEKRQSVAFWCNPISGHATLYWYQQILGQGPKLLIQFQNNGVVDDSQLPKDRFSAERLKGVDSTLKIQPAKLEDSAVYLCASSLRSGTDSYNEQFFGPGTRLTVL.